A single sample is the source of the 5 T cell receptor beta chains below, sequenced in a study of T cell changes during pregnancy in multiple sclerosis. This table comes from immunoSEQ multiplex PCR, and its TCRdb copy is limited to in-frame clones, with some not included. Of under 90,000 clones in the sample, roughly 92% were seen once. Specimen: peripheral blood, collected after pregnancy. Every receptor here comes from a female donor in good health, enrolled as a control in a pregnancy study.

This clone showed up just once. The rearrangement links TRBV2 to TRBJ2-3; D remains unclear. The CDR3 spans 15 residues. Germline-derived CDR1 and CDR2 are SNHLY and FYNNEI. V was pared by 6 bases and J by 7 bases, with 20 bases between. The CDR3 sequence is CASRLLSPESNTQYF. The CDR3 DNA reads TGTGCCAGCAGGCTACTTTCCCCTGAGTCGAATACGCAGTATTTT.

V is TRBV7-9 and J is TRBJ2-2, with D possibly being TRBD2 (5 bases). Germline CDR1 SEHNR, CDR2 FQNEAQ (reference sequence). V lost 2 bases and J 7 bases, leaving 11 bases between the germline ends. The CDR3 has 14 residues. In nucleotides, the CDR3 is TGTGCCAGCAGCTTAAGCGGCAGCTACGGGGAGCTGTTTTTT. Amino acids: CASSLSGSYGELFF.

DNA of the CDR3: TGTGCCAGCAGCCAAGATATTACTAACCTAGCCAAAAACATTCAGTACTTC. This codes for CASSQDITNLAKNIQYF. This rearrangement joins TRBV4-2 to TRBJ2-4; D gene uncertain. Germline CDR1 LGHNA, CDR2 YNFKEQ. V was trimmed by 0 bases and J by 0 bases, leaving 12 bases between them. This CDR3 contains 17 residues.

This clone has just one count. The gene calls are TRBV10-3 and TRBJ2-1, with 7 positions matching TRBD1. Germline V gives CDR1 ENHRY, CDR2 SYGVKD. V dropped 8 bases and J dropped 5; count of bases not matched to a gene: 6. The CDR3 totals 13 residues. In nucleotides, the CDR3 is TGTGCCATCCGCCGGGACAGAGACAATGAGCAGTTCTTC. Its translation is CAIRRDRDNEQFF.

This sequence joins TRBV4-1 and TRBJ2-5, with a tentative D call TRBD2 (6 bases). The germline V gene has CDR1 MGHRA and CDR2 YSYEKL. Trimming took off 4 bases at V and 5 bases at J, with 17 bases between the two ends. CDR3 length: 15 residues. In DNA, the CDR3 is TGCGCCAGCAGCCGGGGGGACTCGGGCGGGGAGACCCAGTACTTC. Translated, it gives CASSRGDSGGETQYF.